These 2 T cell receptor beta chains share one sample of origin, sequenced in a study of OX40 agonist ivuxolimab in advanced cancers. Clones were sequenced by immunoSEQ multiplex PCR, and TCRdb holds only the in-frame ones, with some missing. Altogether 46,000 or so clones are present, around 84% being singletons, with the ten largest covering 10% to 12%. The specimen was CD4+ or CD8+ T cells sorted from blood, collected in a trial of the OX40 agonist ivuxolimab. The receptors stem from an adult with an advanced solid tumor such as melanoma, head and neck, liver or kidney cancer.

The chain has TRBV27 and TRBJ1-3, with D unresolved. The CDR3 has 13 residues. Trimming left V 3 bases short and J 0 bases short, with 3 bases between. Germline lookup yields CDR1 MNHEY and CDR2 SMNVEV (reference sequence). CDR3 sequence reads: CASSLSSGNTIYF. The DNA for the CDR3 is TGTGCCAGCAGTTTGAGCTCTGGAAACACCATATATTTT.

In its sample, this clone was seen once. The gene calls are TRBV6-4 and TRBJ1-2, with a tentative D call TRBD1 (6 bases). Germline V gene sequence: CDR1 MRHNA, CDR2 SNTAGT. The CDR3 has 16 residues. V gave up 4 bases and J gave up 2 bases, with 17 bases separating them. CDR3 in DNA: TGTGCCAGCAGTGTAACGGGACGGACAGAAAACTATGGCTACACCTTC. Its protein product is CASSVTGRTENYGYTF.